These 3 T cell receptor beta chains share one sample of origin, sequenced in a study of neurological immune-mediated disorders. In TCRdb, the 5' RACE reads were re-called with MiXCR into one record per CDR3 protein. The table records 45,000 to 60,000 distinct CDR3 sequences, over 2% of them present only once. Source material: PBMCs. These TCRs come from a man between 45 and 60 years old with multiple sclerosis.

In this sample, this clonotype turned up many times. The gene calls are TRBV5-5 and TRBJ2-7; 10 bases are a match to TRBD1. This CDR3 contains 15 residues. V shed 2 bases and J 3 bases; nucleotides not matched to a gene: 5. Germline loops: CDR1 SGHKS, CDR2 YYEKEE (reference sequence). CDR3 bases: TGTGCCAGCAGCTTCGGACAGGGGGGGATCTACGAGCAGTACTTC. As protein: CASSFGQGGIYEQYF. Based on the CDR3 plus reference TRBV5-5 and TRBJ2-7, the full variable domain is DAGVTQSPTHLIKTRGQQVTLRCSPISGHKSVSWYQQVLGQGPQFIFQYYEKEERGRGNFPDRFSARQFPNYSSELNVNALLLGDSALYLCASSFGQGGIYEQYFGPGTRLTVT.

This clonotype was detected ten times or more. The DNA of the CDR3 is TGCAGTGCTAGGACAGGTCTCGACGGAAAACTGTTTTTT. This translates into CSARTGLDGKLFF. V gene TRBV20-1 combines with J gene TRBJ1-4; possibly TRBD1 for D (6 bases). Germline V lookup: CDR1 DFQATT, CDR2 SNEGSKA (reference sequence). The CDR3 covers 13 residues. Trimming took 3 bases from V and 10 from J, leaving 15 bases between them.

This clonotype has at least ten counts. V usage is TRBV27 and J usage is TRBJ1-5, with D possibly matching TRBD1 (5 bases). Trimming shortened V by 7 bases and J by 6 bases, and 13 bases separated the two germline ends. The CDR3 totals 13 residues. CDR1 MNHEY and CDR2 SMNVEV come from the germline V gene (reference sequence). The CDR3 reads CASTFWGTQPQHF. CDR3 coding DNA: TGTGCCAGCACTTTCTGGGGGACTCAGCCCCAGCATTTT.